Sequencing of this T cell receptor beta chain was carried out in a study of OX40 agonist ivuxolimab in advanced cancers. Method: immunoSEQ multiplex PCR; TCRdb's copy keeps in-frame clones and lacks some. The sample contains 65,000 to 80,000 clones, approximately 83% of which appear only once. The germline V gene has CDR1 MRHNA and CDR2 SNTAGT. V lost 8 bases and J lost 2, with 12 bases in between. CDR3 length equals 13 residues. The V and J genes are TRBV6-4 and TRBJ1-1; D is undetermined. The sequenced sample was CD4+ or CD8+ T cells sorted from blood, obtained in a trial of the OX40 agonist ivuxolimab. This receptor was obtained from an adult with an advanced solid tumor such as melanoma, head and neck, liver or kidney cancer. The chain's CDR3 is CASSLAENTEAFF. The CDR3 DNA is TGTGCCAGCTCACTGGCGGAAAACACTGAAGCTTTCTTT.